Listed below are T cell receptor beta chains from one sample, sequenced in a study of early T cells in non-severe SARS-CoV-2 infection. TCRdb recomputed calls from the 5' RACE reads with MiXCR, one row per CDR3 protein. Of about 39,000 distinct CDR3 sequences in the sample, about 5.5% were seen once. Specimen: whole blood, collected at baseline. These receptors came from an adult who was a healthcare worker with PCR-confirmed SARS-CoV-2 infection or an uninfected control (not recorded which). Each CDR3 is given with its conserved first and last residue. D genes are given only for firm matches. Not all rows give a size; the values are once, few, many and, for expanded clones, a class.

size: many; J: TRBJ2-1; V: TRBV20-1; D: -; CDR3: CSARVSGPYNEQFF; DNA: TGCAGTGCTAGAGTATCAGGCCCCTACAATGAGCAGTTCTTC
size: many; J: TRBJ2-7; V: TRBV12-2; D: -; CDR3: CASGDRGFFEQYF; DNA: TGTGCAAGTGGTGACAGGGGGTTTTTCGAGCAGTACTTC
size: many; J: TRBJ2-7; V: TRBV7-9; D: -; CDR3: CASSAGAGEQYF; DNA: TGTGCCAGCAGCGCTGGGGCGGGCGAGCAGTACTTC
size: medium-sized; J: TRBJ2-7; V: TRBV6-5; D: -; CDR3: CASSYAHSYEQYF; DNA: TGTGCCAGCAGTTACGCACATTCCTACGAGCAGTACTTC
size: -; J: TRBJ2-3; V: TRBV3-1; D: TRBD2; CDR3: CASSTRTSGSVDTQYF; DNA: TGTGCCAGCAGCACTCGGACTAGCGGGAGCGTGGATACGCAGTATTTT
size: many; J: TRBJ2-2; V: TRBV7-6; D: TRBD1; CDR3: CASSLTGDPTGELFF; DNA: TGTGCCAGCAGCTTAACAGGGGACCCCACCGGGGAGCTGTTTTTT
size: many; J: TRBJ1-5; V: TRBV7-3; D: -; CDR3: CASSLYNNQPQHF; DNA: TGTGCCAGCAGCTTATATAACAATCAGCCCCAGCATTTT
size: many; J: TRBJ2-1; V: TRBV20-1; D: TRBD2; CDR3: CSAERVALAGKYNEQFF; DNA: TGCAGTGCTGAAAGGGTGGCTCTAGCGGGAAAATACAATGAGCAGTTCTTC
size: few; J: TRBJ1-1; V: TRBV14; D: -; CDR3: CASSLDGSYTEAFF; DNA: TGTGCCAGCAGCCTGGACGGATCGTACACTGAAGCTTTCTTT
size: many; J: TRBJ2-5; V: TRBV10-3; D: TRBD2; CDR3: CAISGTSGRTGETQYF; DNA: TGTGCCATCAGTGGGACTAGCGGGAGGACCGGGGAGACCCAGTACTTC
size: many; J: TRBJ1-2; V: TRBV4-1; D: TRBD1; CDR3: CASSQPGQGPGYTF; DNA: TGCGCCAGCAGCCAGCCGGGACAGGGGCCGGGCTACACCTTC
size: few; J: TRBJ2-7; V: TRBV28; D: -; CDR3: CASSTGGRSGRNEQYF; DNA: TGTGCCAGCAGTACAGGGGGCAGAAGCGGGAGGAACGAGCAGTACTTC
size: few; J: TRBJ1-3; V: TRBV5-1; D: -; CDR3: CASSTEGGGNTIYF; DNA: TGCGCCAGCAGTACGGAGGGTGGCGGAAACACCATATATTTT
size: medium-sized; J: TRBJ2-1; V: TRBV11-2; D: -; CDR3: CASSLNPSNEQFF; DNA: TGTGCCAGCAGCTTAAACCCCAGCAATGAGCAGTTCTTC
size: many; J: TRBJ1-5; V: TRBV5-1; D: -; CDR3: CASSWNSNQPQHF; DNA: TGCGCCAGCAGCTGGAATAGCAATCAGCCCCAGCATTTT
size: many; J: TRBJ2-7; V: TRBV28; D: -; CDR3: CASWRSPPGDEQYF; DNA: TGTGCCAGCTGGCGCAGCCCACCGGGGGACGAGCAGTACTTC
size: many; J: TRBJ2-2; V: TRBV7-9; D: -; CDR3: CASSFTQGTGELFF; DNA: TGTGCCAGCAGCTTTACCCAGGGCACCGGGGAGCTGTTTTTT
size: -; J: TRBJ2-7; V: TRBV19; D: TRBD2; CDR3: CASARLAGVSYEQYF; DNA: TGTGCCAGTGCCCGGCTAGCGGGGGTTTCCTACGAGCAGTACTTC
size: -; J: TRBJ2-5; V: TRBV12-3/TRBV12-4; D: -; CDR3: CASSFGRQETQYF; DNA: TGTGCCAGCAGTTTCGGAAGACAAGAGACCCAGTACTTC
size: many; J: TRBJ2-5; V: TRBV15; D: TRBD1; CDR3: CATSRDGGTGKSRNQYF; DNA: TGTGCCACCAGCAGAGATGGTGGGACAGGGAAATCGAGGAACCAGTACTTC
size: many; J: TRBJ2-7; V: TRBV12-3/TRBV12-4; D: -; CDR3: CASSPADEQYF; DNA: TGTGCCAGCAGTCCCGCGGACGAGCAGTACTTC
size: many; J: TRBJ1-2; V: TRBV18; D: TRBD1; CDR3: CASSPTGAPNYGYTF; DNA: TGTGCCAGCTCACCCACAGGGGCACCAAACTATGGCTACACCTTC
size: -; J: TRBJ2-5; V: TRBV7-6; D: -; CDR3: CASSLGPGGLETQYF; DNA: TGTGCCAGCAGCTTAGGCCCTGGCGGGCTGGAGACCCAGTACTTC
size: many; J: TRBJ1-1; V: TRBV12-3/TRBV12-4; D: -; CDR3: CASSLAGDTSAFF; DNA: TGTGCCAGCAGTTTAGCAGGGGACACGTCAGCTTTCTTT
size: -; J: TRBJ2-7; V: TRBV15; D: -; CDR3: CATSRDYYEQYF; DNA: TGTGCCACCAGCAGAGACTACTACGAGCAGTACTTC
size: -; J: TRBJ2-7; V: TRBV6-1; D: TRBD1; CDR3: CASRVAGTVPPEQYF; DNA: TGTGCCAGCAGGGTGGCCGGGACAGTTCCGCCGGAGCAGTACTTC
size: many; J: TRBJ1-1; V: TRBV11-1; D: -; CDR3: CASSFGAVPNTEAFF; DNA: TGTGCCAGCAGCTTTGGGGCAGTACCGAACACTGAAGCTTTCTTT
size: few; J: TRBJ1-2; V: TRBV27; D: -; CDR3: CASTPGGRINYGYTF; DNA: TGTGCCAGCACCCCCGGGGGTCGGATTAACTATGGCTACACCTTC
size: few; J: TRBJ2-7; V: TRBV21-1; D: -; CDR3: CASSRGQGVSYEQYF; DNA: TGTGCCAGCAGCAGGGGACAGGGTGTATCCTACGAGCAGTACTTC
size: many; J: TRBJ1-1; V: TRBV27; D: -; CDR3: CASSLSGTAMNTEAFF; DNA: TGTGCCAGCAGTTTATCTGGTACAGCCATGAACACTGAAGCTTTCTTT
size: many; J: TRBJ2-1; V: TRBV28; D: TRBD1; CDR3: CASREGQGSSSGQFF; DNA: TGTGCCAGCAGGGAAGGACAGGGAAGCTCTAGTGGGCAGTTCTTC
size: -; J: TRBJ2-7; V: TRBV7-9; D: -; CDR3: CASSSSLVEQYF; DNA: TGTGCCAGCAGCTCCTCGCTGGTCGAGCAGTACTTC
size: -; J: TRBJ2-5; V: TRBV20-1; D: -; CDR3: CSASPALTQETQYF; DNA: TGCAGTGCTAGTCCTGCACTGACGCAAGAGACCCAGTACTTC
size: many; J: TRBJ1-4; V: TRBV10-3; D: -; CDR3: CAISDSAATNEKLFF; DNA: TGTGCCATCAGTGACAGCGCGGCAACTAATGAAAAACTGTTTTTT
size: -; J: TRBJ2-7; V: TRBV7-9; D: -; CDR3: CASSPQAGAYEQYF; DNA: TGTGCCAGCAGCCCCCAGGCAGGAGCGTACGAGCAGTACTTC
size: -; J: TRBJ2-2; V: TRBV6-4; D: -; CDR3: CASSSGADTGELFF; DNA: TGTGCCAGCAGTTCGGGGGCGGACACCGGGGAGCTGTTTTTT
size: many; J: TRBJ1-1; V: TRBV7-3; D: -; CDR3: CASSSGGTEAFF; DNA: TGTGCCAGCAGCTCCGGTGGGACTGAAGCTTTCTTT